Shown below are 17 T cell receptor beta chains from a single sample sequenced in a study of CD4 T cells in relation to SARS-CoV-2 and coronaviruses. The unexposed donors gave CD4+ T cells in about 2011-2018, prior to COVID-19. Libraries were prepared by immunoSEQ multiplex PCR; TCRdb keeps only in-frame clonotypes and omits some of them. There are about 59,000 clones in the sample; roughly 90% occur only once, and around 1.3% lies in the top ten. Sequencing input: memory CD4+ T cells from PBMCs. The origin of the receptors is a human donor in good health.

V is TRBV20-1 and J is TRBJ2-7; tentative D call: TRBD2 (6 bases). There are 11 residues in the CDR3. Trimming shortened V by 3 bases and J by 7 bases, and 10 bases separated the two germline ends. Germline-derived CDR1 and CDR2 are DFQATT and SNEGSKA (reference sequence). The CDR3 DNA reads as TGCAGTGCTAGCCGGGACTTAGAGCAGTACTTC. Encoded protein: CSASRDLEQYF.

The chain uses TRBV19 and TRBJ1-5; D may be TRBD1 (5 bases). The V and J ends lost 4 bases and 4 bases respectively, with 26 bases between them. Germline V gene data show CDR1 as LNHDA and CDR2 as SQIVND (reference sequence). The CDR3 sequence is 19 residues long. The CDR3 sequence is CASSNTKGNSVDSNQPQHF. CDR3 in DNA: TGTGCCAGTAGTAACACGAAGGGGAACAGTGTCGACTCGAATCAGCCCCAGCATTTT.

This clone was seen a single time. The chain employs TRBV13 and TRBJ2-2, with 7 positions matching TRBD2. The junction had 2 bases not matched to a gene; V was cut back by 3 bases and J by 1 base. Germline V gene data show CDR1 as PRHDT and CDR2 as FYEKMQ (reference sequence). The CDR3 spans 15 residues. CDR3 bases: TGTGCCAGCAGCTTTGGGGGGGGGAACACCGGGGAGCTGTTTTTT. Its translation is CASSFGGGNTGELFF.

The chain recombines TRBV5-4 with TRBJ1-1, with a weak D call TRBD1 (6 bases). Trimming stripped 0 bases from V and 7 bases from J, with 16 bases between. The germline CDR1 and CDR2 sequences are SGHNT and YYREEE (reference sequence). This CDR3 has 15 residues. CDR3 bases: TGTGCCAGCAGCTTGGAAGGGGGGCTCAGGGGTGAAGCTTTCTTT. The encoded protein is CASSLEGGLRGEAFF.

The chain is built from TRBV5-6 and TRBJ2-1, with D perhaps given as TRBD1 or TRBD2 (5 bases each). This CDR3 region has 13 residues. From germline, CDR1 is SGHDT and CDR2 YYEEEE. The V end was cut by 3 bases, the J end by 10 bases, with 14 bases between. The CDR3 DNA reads TGTGCCAGCAGCTCGGGACCCGCAACAGAGCAGTTCTTC. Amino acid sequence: CASSSGPATEQFF.

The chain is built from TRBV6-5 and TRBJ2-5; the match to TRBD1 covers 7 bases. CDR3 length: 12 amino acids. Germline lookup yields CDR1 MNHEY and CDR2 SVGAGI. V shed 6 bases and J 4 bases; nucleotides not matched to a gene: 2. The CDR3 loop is CASRGTAETQYF. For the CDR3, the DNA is TGTGCCAGCAGGGGGACAGCAGAGACCCAGTACTTC.

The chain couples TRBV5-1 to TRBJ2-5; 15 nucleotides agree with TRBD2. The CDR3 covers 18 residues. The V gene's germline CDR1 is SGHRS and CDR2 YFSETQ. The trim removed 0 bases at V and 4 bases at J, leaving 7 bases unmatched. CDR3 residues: CASSLVGLAGGRRETQYF. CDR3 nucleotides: TGCGCCAGCAGCTTGGTCGGACTAGCGGGAGGGCGGAGAGAGACCCAGTACTTC.

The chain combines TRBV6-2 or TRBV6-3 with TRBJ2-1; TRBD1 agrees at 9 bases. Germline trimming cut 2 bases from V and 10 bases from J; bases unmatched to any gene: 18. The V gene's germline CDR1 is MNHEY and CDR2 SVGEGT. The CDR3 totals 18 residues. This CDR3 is CASSYIGTGFLVVNEQFF. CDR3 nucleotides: TGTGCCAGCAGTTACATAGGGACAGGGTTCCTAGTTGTAAACGAGCAGTTCTTC.

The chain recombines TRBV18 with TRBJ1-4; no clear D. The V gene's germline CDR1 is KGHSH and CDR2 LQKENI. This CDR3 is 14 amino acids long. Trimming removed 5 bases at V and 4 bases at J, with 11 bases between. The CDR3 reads CASSTGQLNEKLFF. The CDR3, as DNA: TGTGCCAGCTCAACGGGCCAGCTTAATGAAAAACTGTTTTTT.

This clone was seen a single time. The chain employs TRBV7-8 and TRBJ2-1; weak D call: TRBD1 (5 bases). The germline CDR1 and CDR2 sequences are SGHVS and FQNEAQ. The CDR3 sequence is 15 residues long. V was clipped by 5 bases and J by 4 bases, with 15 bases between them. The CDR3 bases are TGTGCCAGCAGCCCAACAGGAGAAAAATACAATGAGCAGTTCTTC. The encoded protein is CASSPTGEKYNEQFF. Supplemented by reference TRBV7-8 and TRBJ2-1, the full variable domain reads GAGVSQSPRYKVAKRGQDVALRCDPISGHVSLFWYQQALGQGPEFLTYFQNEAQLDKSGLPSDRFFAERPEGSVSTLKIQRTQQEDSAVYLCASSPTGEKYNEQFFGPGTRLTVL.

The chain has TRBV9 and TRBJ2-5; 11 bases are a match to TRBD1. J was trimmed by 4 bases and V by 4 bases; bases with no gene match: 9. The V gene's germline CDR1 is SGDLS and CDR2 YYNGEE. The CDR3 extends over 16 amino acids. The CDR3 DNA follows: TGTGCCAGCAGCATCCAGGACAGGGGGCTAGGAGAGACCCAGTACTTC. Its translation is CASSIQDRGLGETQYF.

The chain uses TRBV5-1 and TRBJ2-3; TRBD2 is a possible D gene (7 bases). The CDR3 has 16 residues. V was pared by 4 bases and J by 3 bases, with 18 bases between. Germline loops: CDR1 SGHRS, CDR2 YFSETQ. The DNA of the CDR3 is TGCGCCAGCAGCGGTGGGGGGGCCGTCCCTACAGATACGCAGTATTTT. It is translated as CASSGGGAVPTDTQYF.

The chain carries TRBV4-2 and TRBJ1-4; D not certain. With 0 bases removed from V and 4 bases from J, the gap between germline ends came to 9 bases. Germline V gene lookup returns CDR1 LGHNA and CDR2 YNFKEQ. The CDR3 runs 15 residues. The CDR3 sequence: CASSQELGSNEKLFF. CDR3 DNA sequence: TGTGCCAGCAGCCAAGAATTAGGCAGTAATGAAAAACTGTTTTTT.

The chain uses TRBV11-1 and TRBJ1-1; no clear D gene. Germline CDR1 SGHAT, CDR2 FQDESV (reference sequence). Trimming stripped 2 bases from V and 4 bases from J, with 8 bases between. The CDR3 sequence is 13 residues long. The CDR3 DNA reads TGTGCCAGCAGCTTACGTCAGGTCACTGAAGCTTTCTTT. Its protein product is CASSLRQVTEAFF.

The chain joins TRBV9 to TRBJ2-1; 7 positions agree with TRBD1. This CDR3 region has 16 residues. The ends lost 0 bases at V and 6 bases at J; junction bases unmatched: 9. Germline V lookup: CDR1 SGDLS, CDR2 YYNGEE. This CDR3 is CASSVEGGWSSNEQFF. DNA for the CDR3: TGTGCCAGCAGCGTAGAAGGGGGCTGGTCTAGCAATGAGCAGTTCTTC.

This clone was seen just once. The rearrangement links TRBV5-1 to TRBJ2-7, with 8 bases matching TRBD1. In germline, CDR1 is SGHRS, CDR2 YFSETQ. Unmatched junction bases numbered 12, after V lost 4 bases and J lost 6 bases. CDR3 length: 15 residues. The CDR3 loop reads CASSPNRGIAGEQYF. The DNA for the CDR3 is TGCGCCAGCAGCCCCAACAGGGGGATTGCCGGCGAGCAGTACTTC.

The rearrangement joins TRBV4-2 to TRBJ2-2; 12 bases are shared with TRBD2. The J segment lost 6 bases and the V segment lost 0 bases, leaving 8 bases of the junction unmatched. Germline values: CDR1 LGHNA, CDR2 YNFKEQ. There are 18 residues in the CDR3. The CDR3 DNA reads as TGTGCCAGCAGCCAAGATCGACTAGCGGGAGTCTCGGCCGGGGAGCTGTTTTTT. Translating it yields CASSQDRLAGVSAGELFF.